This T cell receptor beta chain comes out of a study of T cell responses to AZD1222 COVID-19 vaccine. In regard to this clone: Its antigen is undetermined.

Method: immunoSEQ multiplex PCR; TCRdb's copy keeps in-frame clones and lacks some. Of about 120,000 clones detected, around nine tenths appear once; the ten largest clones hold approximately 8.4%. V lost 0 bases to trimming and J lost 7 bases, with 11 bases between them. Germline V gene sequence: CDR1 SGHRS, CDR2 YFSETQ. CDR3 length: 15 residues. Study-level points and caveats: Increased Spike-specific TCR breadth and depth were observed after two AZD1222 doses.

This receptor was taken from an adult in good health. The input for sequencing was peripheral blood, taken on day 0 of AZD1222 vaccination. The chain recombines TRBV5-1 with TRBJ1-6; D is possibly TRBD1 (5 bases). The CDR3 here is CASSLDAGVNSPLHF. In DNA form, the CDR3 reads TGCGCCAGCAGCTTGGATGCGGGGGTGAATTCACCCCTCCACTTT.